A selection of T cell receptor beta chains follows, all from one sample in a study of T cells in Graves' hyperthyroidism and ophthalmopathy. One entry per CDR3 protein results from TCRdb running MiXCR on the multiplex PCR reads. The sample includes more than 300,000 distinct CDR3 sequences, around a sixth of them seen just once. The sample consisted of blood. The receptors stem from a man younger than 35 with Graves' ophthalmopathy. The CDR3 runs from the conserved cysteine through the conserved F or W. D genes are given only for firm matches. Expanded clones get a size class; other rows say once, few or many, or leave the size out.

D | size | J | V | DNA | CDR3
. | . | TRBJ1-1 | TRBV7-9 | TGTGCCAGCAGTTGGGCGGAAAAACCGAACACTGAAGCTTTCTTT | CASSWAEKPNTEAFF
TRBD2 | many | TRBJ2-1 | TRBV3-1 | TGTGCCAGCAGCCCATTGAGCGGGGGGAAGTTCTTC | CASSPLSGGKFF
TRBD1 | . | TRBJ2-4 | TRBV20-1 | TGCAGTGCTAGAGTTGCACCACGGGACAGGGCCTTTGGCAAAAACATTCAGTACTTC | CSARVAPRDRAFGKNIQYF
TRBD2 | many | TRBJ2-1 | TRBV2 | TGTGCCAGCAGTGAAGCGCTAGCGGGGCGAAGCTCCTACAATGAGCAGTTCTTC | CASSEALAGRSSYNEQFF
. | many | TRBJ1-1 | TRBV18 | TGTGCCAGCTCACCAGGGACTGAACGTGAAGCTTTCTTT | CASSPGTEREAFF
. | many | TRBJ1-6 | TRBV12-3/TRBV12-4 | TGTGCCAGCGTTGCGCAAACTGACCTTGGGTCACCCCTCCACTTT | CASVAQTDLGSPLHF
TRBD2 | . | TRBJ2-7 | TRBV6-1 | TGTGCCAGCAGACGCGGGACTAGCGGGGGAAGCTCCTACGAGCAGTACTTC | CASRRGTSGGSSYEQYF
TRBD1 | . | TRBJ2-7 | TRBV7-6 | TGTGCCAGCAGCTTAAGACAGGGGAGATACGAGCAGTACTTC | CASSLRQGRYEQYF
TRBD2 | many | TRBJ2-1 | TRBV12-3/TRBV12-4 | TGTGCCAGCAGGCTCCTAGCGGGGGGGAAGAATGAGCAGTTCTTC | CASRLLAGGKNEQFF
. | . | TRBJ2-4 | TRBV10-2 | TGCGCCAGCAGTGAAGGACGGGGGCTGAACATTCAGTACTTC | CASSEGRGLNIQYF
TRBD2 | . | TRBJ2-1 | TRBV19 | TGTGCCAGTAGTATGATAGCGGGGGGGCCGCATGAGCAGTTCTTC | CASSMIAGGPHEQFF
TRBD2 | . | TRBJ2-5 | TRBV7-2 | TGTGCCAGCAGCACACTATCAGGGACTAGCGGGCACACCCAGTACTTC | CASSTLSGTSGHTQYF
. | many | TRBJ2-5 | TRBV7-9 | TGTGCCAGCAGCCCTAGGACGGAAAAGCTCAAAGAGACCCAGTACTTC | CASSPRTEKLKETQYF
TRBD1 | many | TRBJ1-6 | TRBV7-2 | TGTGCCAGCAGCTTAAAAGGACCGGGACAGGGCAATTCACCCCTCCACTTT | CASSLKGPGQGNSPLHF
. | . | TRBJ1-3 | TRBV13 | TGTGCCAGCAGCCCGAATGGGGGCTCTGGAAACACCATATATTTT | CASSPNGGSGNTIYF
. | many | TRBJ1-1 | TRBV5-8 | TGTGCCAGCAGCTGGGACATCTACATGAACACTGAAGCTTTCTTT | CASSWDIYMNTEAFF
. | . | TRBJ1-1 | TRBV5-4 | TGTGCCGGCCAGGACGTGAACACTGAAGCTTTCTTT | CAGQDVNTEAFF
TRBD1 | few | TRBJ1-5 | TRBV20-1 | TGCAGTGCTCCTACAGGGGGTCATCAGCCCCAGCATTTT | CSAPTGGHQPQHF
. | many | TRBJ2-3 | TRBV7-3 | TGTGCCAGCAGCTTCGTGGGCACAGATACGCAGTATTTT | CASSFVGTDTQYF
. | many | TRBJ1-1 | TRBV6-1 | TGTGCCAGCATACTAGTGGCGCGGCTAGACACTGAAGCTTTCTTT | CASILVARLDTEAFF
TRBD2 | many | TRBJ2-1 | TRBV7-3 | TGTGCCAGCAGTTCAAGCGGGGGGTCCTACAATGAGCAGTTCTTC | CASSSSGGSYNEQFF
TRBD2 | . | TRBJ2-7 | TRBV9 | TGTGCCAGCAGCGTGGGACTAGCGAACTACGAGCAGTACTTC | CASSVGLANYEQYF
. | many | TRBJ1-2 | TRBV2 | TGTGCCAGCAGCGCCGATCCAGGGGCGCATGGCTACACCTTC | CASSADPGAHGYTF
. | once | TRBJ1-2 | TRBV4-1 | TGCGCCAGCAGTTATCAGGGAGTGGAGGGCTACACCTTC | CASSYQGVEGYTF
. | many | TRBJ2-1 | TRBV18 | TGTGCCAGCTCACCGGGGGGACAGACCTACAATGAGCAGTTCTTC | CASSPGGQTYNEQFF
TRBD2 | few | TRBJ2-3 | TRBV2 | TGTGCCAGCAGTGAAGCAAGAACTAGCGGGGGCCGCACAGATACGCAGTATTTT | CASSEARTSGGRTDTQYF
. | few | TRBJ1-5 | TRBV5-6 | TGTGCCAGCAGCGTGTTTGGAGGGGGGAGGGATCAGCCCCAGCATTTT | CASSVFGGGRDQPQHF
. | many | TRBJ2-3 | TRBV7-2 | TGTGCCAGCAGCCCCCAAAACACAGATACGCAGTATTTT | CASSPQNTDTQYF
. | few | TRBJ1-1 | TRBV10-3 | TGTGCCATCAGGGTAACAGGGAACACTGAAGCTTTCTTT | CAIRVTGNTEAFF
TRBD2 | many | TRBJ2-7 | TRBV5-1 | TGCGCCAGCAGCCGTGGTACTAGCGGGTACGAGCAGTACTTC | CASSRGTSGYEQYF
. | . | TRBJ2-3 | TRBV4-3 | TGCGCCAGCAGCCAGTGGGCCCTGCAGGATACGCAGTATTTT | CASSQWALQDTQYF
. | many | TRBJ1-2 | TRBV2 | TGTGCCAGCAGCGGGGGGGGAGACTATGGCTACACCTTC | CASSGGGDYGYTF
TRBD1 | many | TRBJ1-5 | TRBV11-2 | TGTGCCAGCAGCTTAGGCCCCGGGACAGGATCCAATCAGCCCCAGCATTTT | CASSLGPGTGSNQPQHF
. | . | TRBJ1-6 | TRBV6-1 | TGTGCCAGCAGTGAAAGGGATAATTCACCCCTCCACTTT | CASSERDNSPLHF
. | . | TRBJ2-1 | TRBV6-5 | TGTGCCAGCAGTTACACCCCTACAACGGCGGGTGGTCACCGTCGCTACAATGAGCAGTTCTTC | CASSYTPTTAGGHRRYNEQFF
. | few | TRBJ1-3 | TRBV12-3/TRBV12-4 | TGTGCCAGCAGTTTCACGATCGGAAACACCATATATTTT | CASSFTIGNTIYF
. | few | TRBJ2-6 | TRBV6-1 | TGTGCCAGCAGTGAAGTGAGCTCTGGGGCCAACGTCCTGACTTTC | CASSEVSSGANVLTF
. | many | TRBJ1-4 | TRBV29-1 | TGCAGCGTTGAACACAGGGAGACTGGAAAACTGTTTTTT | CSVEHRETGKLFF
. | . | TRBJ2-4 | TRBV6-1 | TGTGCCAGCAATCAGGGGCCAAACATTCAGTACTTC | CASNQGPNIQYF
. | . | TRBJ1-6 | TRBV10-3 | TGTGCCATCAGTGGCGGGGGGAGCTCCTATAATTCACCCCTCCACTTT | CAISGGGSSYNSPLHF
. | . | TRBJ1-1 | TRBV4-2 | TGTGCCAGCAGCCAATCGGGCGGGAACACTGAAGCTTTCTTT | CASSQSGGNTEAFF
. | few | TRBJ2-3 | TRBV24-1 | TGTGCCACCAGTGTGGGGGGACTCGCTAGCACAGATACGCAGTATTTT | CATSVGGLASTDTQYF
. | few | TRBJ1-2 | TRBV6-1 | TGTGCCAGCAGCCCTAGGCCCTCCGGGCCTTATGGCTACACCTTC | CASSPRPSGPYGYTF
TRBD1 | many | TRBJ1-2 | TRBV9 | TGTGCCAGCAGCGCAACCGGGACAGGGGACAATGGCTACACCTTC | CASSATGTGDNGYTF
. | few | TRBJ2-7 | TRBV5-6 | TGTGCCAGCAGCGCCTCCGGGACCATCTACGAGCAGTACTTC | CASSASGTIYEQYF
. | many | TRBJ2-1 | TRBV20-1 | TGCAGTGCTACTAGGGGCAATGAGCAGTTCTTC | CSATRGNEQFF
. | many | TRBJ2-7 | TRBV2 | TGTGCCAGCAGTGGAGGGACATCCAGCTCCTACGAGCAGTACTTC | CASSGGTSSSYEQYF
. | . | TRBJ2-1 | TRBV19 | TGTGCCAGTAGCCAGGGCGGGGCCCCCGGGCATGAGCAGTTCTTC | CASSQGGAPGHEQFF
. | few | TRBJ2-2 | TRBV20-1 | TGCAGTGCTAGAGATCTTAGGGGAGCGAACACCGGGGAGCTGTTTTTT | CSARDLRGANTGELFF
. | few | TRBJ2-7 | TRBV7-9 | TGTGTCAGCAGCGATCCCGGTTCAACCTACGAGCAGTACTTC | CVSSDPGSTYEQYF
. | many | TRBJ1-5 | TRBV18 | TGTGCCAGCTCACCCGGCAGGGAGTATCAGCCCCAGCATTTT | CASSPGREYQPQHF
TRBD1 | few | TRBJ2-3 | TRBV5-6 | TGTGCCAGCAGCTTAAGGACAGGCCTCACAGATACGCAGTATTTT | CASSLRTGLTDTQYF
TRBD1 | few | TRBJ1-5 | TRBV14 | TGTGCCAGCAGCCTTCCGGGACAGCACAATCAGCCCCAGCATTTT | CASSLPGQHNQPQHF
. | many | TRBJ2-3 | TRBV18 | TGTGCCAGCTCACCAAGACTAGGCGAAACAGATACGCAGTATTTT | CASSPRLGETDTQYF
. | many | TRBJ1-5 | TRBV12-3/TRBV12-4 | TGTGCCAGCAACCAACAGAATCAGCCCCAGCATTTT | CASNQQNQPQHF
. | . | TRBJ2-7 | TRBV5-1 | TGCGCCAGCAGCTTGGATGGATCCCCCTACGAGCAGTACTTC | CASSLDGSPYEQYF
. | . | TRBJ2-1 | TRBV30 | TGTGCCTGGAGTGTAGGTCAGGAACCCTACAATGAGCAGTTCTTC | CAWSVGQEPYNEQFF
. | . | TRBJ1-2 | TRBV4-1 | TGCGCCAGCAGCCCCACACCGGCAGGGGCCTATGGCTACACCTTC | CASSPTPAGAYGYTF
TRBD1 | many | TRBJ1-6 | TRBV13 | TGTGCCAGCATCTTCTCCCGGGACAGGAATAATTCACCCCTCCACTTT | CASIFSRDRNNSPLHF